The rows below give T cell receptor beta chains drawn from one sample of a study of cytomegalovirus exposure and HLA in healthy donors. Repertoires were generated with immunoSEQ multiplex PCR, while TCRdb's copy carries only in-frame clones and drops some. The sample lists around 120,000 clones; around 75% were seen once. The material sequenced was PBMCs. These receptor sequences come from a woman aged 18-29 years in good health and CMV-seronegative. The CDR3 runs from the conserved cysteine through the conserved F or W. The D gene is left open where the match is weak. The listing skips clone size in some rows; elsewhere it reads once, few, many or a size class.

V gene	J gene	CDR3 length	D gene	clone size	CDR3 protein	CDR3 DNA
TRBV5-1	TRBJ2-3	17	TRBD2	NA	CASSLSPSGAVGDTQYF	TGCGCCAGCAGCTTGTCTCCTAGCGGGGCCGTCGGGGATACGCAGTATTTT
TRBV10-1	TRBJ2-3	15	NA	many	CASSEGAGATDTQYF	TGCGCCAGCAGTGAGGGGGCGGGGGCCACAGATACGCAGTATTTT
TRBV6-1	TRBJ1-2	15	TRBD1	NA	CASSELDRGLGGYTF	TGTGCCAGCAGTGAATTAGACAGGGGGCTGGGTGGCTACACCTTC
TRBV27	TRBJ1-5	16	NA	NA	CASRSTTGWSNQPQHF	TGTGCCAGCAGATCCACCACAGGGTGGAGCAATCAGCCCCAGCATTTT
TRBV4-1	TRBJ1-4	16	NA	NA	CASSQEPREEGEKLFF	TGCGCCAGCAGCCAAGAGCCTCGGGAGGAAGGTGAAAAACTGTTTTTT
TRBV6-6	TRBJ2-1	13	NA	few	CASSIGVGDEQFF	TGTGCCAGCAGTATCGGTGTCGGGGATGAGCAGTTCTTC
TRBV28	TRBJ1-2	15	NA	NA	CASSGPTEPSYGYTF	TGTGCCAGCAGTGGGCCAACCGAGCCTTCCTATGGCTACACCTTC
TRBV6-6	TRBJ2-4	16	TRBD1	NA	CASSYGDSSAKNIQYF	TGTGCCAGCAGTTATGGGGACAGTTCAGCCAAAAACATTCAGTACTTC
TRBV15	TRBJ2-7	15	NA	NA	CATSRDSLRSYEQYF	TGTGCCACCAGCAGGGACTCCCTGCGCTCCTACGAGCAGTACTTC
TRBV29-1	TRBJ2-7	12	NA	few	CSGADNSYEQYF	TGCAGCGGCGCGGACAACTCCTACGAGCAGTACTTC
TRBV19	TRBJ2-1	15	NA	large	CASTPDRSSYNEQFF	TGTGCCAGTACCCCAGACAGGTCCTCCTACAATGAGCAGTTCTTC
TRBV10-3	TRBJ1-1	14	TRBD1	NA	CATQQGALGTEAFF	TGTGCCACTCAACAGGGGGCTTTGGGCACTGAAGCTTTCTTT
TRBV5-6	TRBJ2-7	17	TRBD1	NA	CASSLGRRTGISYEQYF	TGTGCCAGCAGCTTGGGCAGGAGGACAGGAATCTCCTACGAGCAGTACTTC
TRBV29-1	TRBJ1-5	14	TRBD1	NA	CSVGTGGWNQPQHF	TGCAGCGTGGGGACAGGGGGCTGGAATCAGCCCCAGCATTTT
TRBV5-4	TRBJ2-3	18	NA	few	CASSLGLAGASSTDTQYF	TGTGCCAGCAGCTTGGGTCTGGCGGGGGCTTCTAGCACAGATACGCAGTATTTT
TRBV15	TRBJ1-5	19	NA	NA	CATSRDYRGGAVGNQPQHF	TGTGCCACCAGCAGAGATTATCGGGGCGGGGCGGTAGGCAATCAGCCCCAGCATTTT
TRBV5-6	TRBJ2-5	15	TRBD1	few	CASSPGQEGGETQYF	TGTGCCAGCAGCCCGGGACAGGAAGGTGGAGAGACCCAGTACTTC
TRBV28	TRBJ1-2	14	TRBD1	NA	CASSPGQGSRGYTF	TGTGCCAGCAGCCCGGGACAGGGCTCAAGGGGCTACACCTTC
TRBV7-3	TRBJ1-1	13	NA	NA	CASSEQSNTEAFF	TGTGCCAGCAGCGAACAGTCTAACACTGAAGCTTTCTTT
TRBV5-1	TRBJ2-1	16	NA	once	CASSFGQVAGRNEQFF	TGCGCCAGCAGCTTCGGTCAGGTGGCAGGGAGGAATGAGCAGTTCTTC
TRBV29-1	TRBJ2-5	16	TRBD1	NA	CSVKPGDRPYQETQYF	TGCAGCGTTAAGCCGGGGGACAGGCCATACCAAGAGACCCAGTACTTC
TRBV19	TRBJ1-5	13	NA	NA	CASSNSNNQPQHF	TGTGCCAGTAGTAACAGCAACAATCAGCCCCAGCATTTT
TRBV29-1	TRBJ2-7	15	TRBD2	NA	CSVGAGGGVSYEQYF	TGCAGCGTCGGGGCCGGGGGGGGCGTCTCCTACGAGCAGTACTTC
TRBV11-2	TRBJ2-7	13	NA	NA	CASSLDRLYEQYF	TGTGCCAGCAGCTTAGATCGTCTATACGAGCAGTACTTC
TRBV27	TRBJ2-3	12	NA	NA	CASSSYTDTQYF	TGTGCCAGCAGTTCGTACACAGATACGCAGTATTTT
TRBV7-9	TRBJ2-7	13	NA	NA	CASSSQGPYEQYF	TGTGCCAGCAGCTCTCAGGGGCCCTACGAGCAGTACTTC
TRBV6-5	TRBJ2-2	15	TRBD2	few	CASSYSRGATGELFF	TGTGCCAGCAGTTACTCGCGGGGGGCGACCGGGGAGCTGTTTTTT
TRBV6-5	TRBJ1-1	15	NA	once	CASSYSRLLETEAFF	TGTGCCAGCAGTTACTCAAGGCTCCTGGAGACTGAAGCTTTCTTT
TRBV28	TRBJ1-2	12	TRBD1	once	CASTSDRSGYTF	TGTGCCAGCACCTCGGACAGGAGCGGCTACACCTTC
TRBV5-1	TRBJ2-2	15	TRBD1	NA	CASSEQGVAIGELFF	TGCGCCAGCAGCGAACAGGGGGTCGCTATCGGGGAGCTGTTTTTT
TRBV30	TRBJ1-2	13	NA	NA	CAWTSGGLGGYTF	TGTGCCTGGACCTCCGGGGGTCTGGGTGGCTACACCTTC
TRBV5-5	TRBJ1-1	13	NA	NA	CASSEIRNTEAFF	TGTGCCAGCAGCGAGATCCGGAACACTGAAGCTTTCTTT
TRBV28	TRBJ1-3	11	NA	NA	CASSDARTVTF	TGTGCCAGCAGTGACGCGCGGACTGTCACTTTT
TRBV4-1	TRBJ1-5	16	NA	NA	CASSHTPAGVGQPQHF	TGCGCCAGCAGCCACACACCCGCGGGTGTGGGTCAGCCCCAGCATTTT
TRBV7-2	TRBJ1-1	12	NA	NA	CASSLRVTEAFF	TGTGCCAGCAGCTTACGGGTCACTGAAGCTTTCTTT
TRBV2	TRBJ1-2	13	TRBD1	NA	CARQGVSVYGYTF	TGTGCCAGACAGGGGGTTAGTGTCTACGGCTACACCTTC
TRBV7-8	TRBJ1-1	18	TRBD1	NA	CASSSLPRGLLANTEAFF	TGTGCCAGCAGCTCATTACCTAGGGGGCTGCTGGCGAACACTGAAGCTTTCTTT
TRBV19	TRBJ1-5	15	NA	NA	CASSMGAGNNQPQHF	TGTGCCAGTAGTATGGGGGCAGGGAACAATCAGCCCCAGCATTTT
TRBV15	TRBJ1-2	14	NA	NA	CATSRDRQYYGYTF	TGTGCCACCAGCAGAGATCGCCAGTACTATGGCTACACCTTC
TRBV9	TRBJ2-7	12	NA	NA	CASSPGEDEQYF	TGTGCCAGCAGCCCCGGTGAGGACGAGCAGTACTTC
TRBV5-4	TRBJ1-2	14	NA	NA	CASSQPDKNYGYTF	TGTGCCAGCAGCCAACCGGACAAAAACTATGGCTACACCTTC
TRBV29-1	TRBJ1-4	14	TRBD1	few	CSVLPQGASEKLFF	TGCAGCGTTTTACCACAGGGGGCATCTGAAAAACTGTTTTTT
TRBV6-5	TRBJ2-2	13	NA	few	CASRRQGPGELFF	TGTGCCAGCAGGCGCCAGGGTCCCGGGGAGCTGTTTTTT
TRBV6-5	TRBJ1-6	15	TRBD1	few	CASSSTDRGSSPLHF	TGTGCCAGCAGCTCGACGGACAGGGGTTCCTCACCCCTCCACTTT
TRBV7-8	TRBJ1-3	13	NA	NA	CASSLGGLNTIYF	TGTGCCAGCAGCTTAGGAGGGTTAAACACCATATATTTT
TRBV10-2	TRBJ1-2	14	NA	once	CASSPPGGRGGYTF	TGCGCCAGCAGTCCCCCCGGGGGGAGAGGGGGCTACACCTTC
TRBV6-1	TRBJ1-1	12	NA	few	CASSEGPDEAFF	TGTGCCAGCAGTGAAGGCCCAGATGAAGCTTTCTTT
TRBV27	TRBJ2-1	11	NA	NA	CASRLANEQFF	TGTGCCAGCAGGCTAGCCAATGAGCAGTTCTTC
TRBV6-5	TRBJ2-7	14	TRBD1	NA	CASKGTGSSYEQYF	TGTGCCAGCAAGGGGACAGGGTCCTCCTACGAGCAGTACTTC
TRBV28	TRBJ1-1	12	NA	once	CASSDRNTEAFF	TGTGCCAGCAGTGACAGAAACACTGAAGCTTTCTTT
TRBV6-5	TRBJ2-2	14	NA	once	CASSPGSFTGELFF	TGTGCCAGCAGCCCCGGGAGTTTCACCGGGGAGCTGTTTTTT
TRBV28	TRBJ2-1	14	NA	once	CASTSVAFLNEQFF	TGTGCCAGCACATCTGTAGCTTTCCTTAACGAGCAGTTCTTC
TRBV9	TRBJ1-1	15	NA	NA	CASSSEATGSTEAFF	TGTGCCAGCAGCTCAGAGGCGACAGGTTCCACTGAAGCTTTCTTT
TRBV4-1	TRBJ1-2	17	NA	NA	CASSQGSQGTRNYGYTF	TGCGCCAGCAGCCAAGGGTCTCAGGGAACCCGCAACTATGGCTACACCTTC
TRBV14	TRBJ1-1	13	NA	NA	CASSVYWNTEAFF	TGTGCCAGCAGTGTATACTGGAACACTGAAGCTTTCTTT